This T cell receptor beta chain was observed in a study of T cell clonotyping in hematopoietic cell transplantation. Study at large: Recipients were bled about 28 days pretransplant and at posttransplant days 30, 100, 180. Overall study results and limits: Few recipient clonotypes overlapped donors; over 95% were de novo at given depth. Cells were unsorted, so CD4 and CD8 contributions were not separated. Recipient TCR diversity dropped after transplant; expanded clonotypes rose from day 30 to 180.

Here immunoSEQ multiplex PCR was the method, and the copy in TCRdb shows in-frame clones only, minus some. The table has 13,000 to 15,000 clones, 62% seen once. V lost 0 bases and J 3 bases, leaving 6 bases between the germline ends. Germline lookup yields CDR1 GTSNPN and CDR2 SVGIG (reference sequence). The CDR3 contains 12 residues. This clone was seen just once. The antigen is unknown. This chain links TRBV30 with TRBJ2-7, with D uncertain. This clonotype was sampled from a human donor who either received an allogeneic hematopoietic cell transplant for a myeloid malignancy or was a related donor (not recorded which). Some clones in this sample may be carry-over from other donors' samples. The sequencing sample was made of PBMCs. In nucleotides, the CDR3 is TGTGCCTGGAGTGTAAACCTCTACGAGCAGTACTTC. Protein: CAWSVNLYEQYF.